This T cell receptor beta chain was identified in a study of T cell clonality in common variable immunodeficiency. The protocol was immunoSEQ multiplex PCR, while the TCRdb copy is restricted to in-frame clones and leaves out a portion. This repertoire holds about 29,000 clones, and none appear only once. There are 12 residues in the CDR3. V lost 8 bases and J 3 bases, leaving 9 bases between the germline ends. Per the germline V gene, CDR1 is ENHRY and CDR2 is SYGVKD. This clone was counted at least ten times. The CDR3 end falls 3 residues outside the read, so it is completed with the germline J gene.

V is TRBV10-3 and J is TRBJ2-3; possible D gene TRBD2, 6 bases. The TCR was taken from a person aged 18 to 75 in good health. The sample comprised peripheral blood mononuclear cells. The sequenced CDR3 bases are TGTGCCATCTTCGGGGGAACAGATACG. Its translation is CAIFGGTDT. The whole CDR3 protein is CAIFGGTDTQYF.